This T cell receptor (beta chain) was recovered during a study of OX40 agonist ivuxolimab in advanced cancers. Overall study context: Partial responses were achieved by three patients: one hepatocellular carcinoma, two cutaneous melanoma.

Study-level points and caveats: Among expanded peripheral T cells, antigen specificity went undetermined. At 0.1 to 3.0 mg/kg and by week 6, CD4+ and CD8+ T cells in the blood had expanded clonally. Low normalized T-cell clonal expansion was also seen in some nonresponders.

Clones were sequenced by immunoSEQ multiplex PCR, and TCRdb holds only the in-frame ones, with some missing. This sample carries roughly 92,000 clones, more than 75% of them seen once, and the ten largest clones take over 0.8%. With respect to this clone: The antigen is undetermined.

This CDR3 contains 16 residues. V lost 4 bases and J lost 6, with 21 bases in between. Germline V lookup: CDR1 MGHDK, CDR2 SYGVNS. The rearrangement joins TRBV25-1 to TRBJ1-2; possibly TRBD1 for D (5 bases). This TCR came from an adult with an advanced solid tumor such as melanoma, head and neck, liver or kidney cancer. Sequences were derived from CD4+ or CD8+ T cells sorted from blood, sampled in a trial of the OX40 agonist ivuxolimab. Here the CDR3 DNA reads TGTGCCAGCAGTGCCCCCGGGACGACGAGGGACCATGGCTACACCTTC. It specifies CASSAPGTTRDHGYTF.